This passage covers 10 T cell receptor beta chains from one sample sequenced in a study of beta chain features in type 1 diabetes. As every portion of the isolated RNA was reverse transcribed, the sequencing read expressed TCRB transcripts. Only in-frame clones appear in the TCRdb table, and some are missing; sequencing was by immunoSEQ multiplex PCR. The data hold some 900,000 clones, with roughly a sixth observed a single time. What was sequenced was naive CD4+ T cells from blood. These receptors were taken from a woman under 30 in good health.

The sample holds a few counts of this clone. The rearrangement joins TRBV6-4 to TRBJ2-7; D is perhaps TRBD1 or TRBD2 (5 bases each). The V and J ends lost 5 bases and 2 bases respectively, with 13 bases between them. Germline values: CDR1 MRHNA, CDR2 SNTAGT. The CDR3 runs to 14 residues. CDR3 region: CASSPNVGAYEQYF. CDR3 nucleotides: TGTGCCAGCAGTCCAAACGTGGGGGCCTACGAGCAGTACTTC.

The gene calls are TRBV2 and TRBJ1-2; D possibly corresponds to TRBD1 (6 bases). In germline, CDR1 is SNHLY, CDR2 FYNNEI. The CDR3 extends over 12 amino acids. Trimming removed 11 bases at V and 8 bases at J, with 18 bases between. The CDR3 reads CADRRLPRGYTF. The CDR3 bases are TGTGCCGACAGGCGACTACCCAGAGGCTACACCTTC.

The chain is built from TRBV7-2 and TRBJ2-3; 9 nucleotides line up with TRBD2. CDR1 is SGHTA and CDR2 is FQGNSA in the germline V gene. This CDR3 contains 15 residues. V shed 5 bases, J shed 2 bases, and the junction held 5 bases outside the gene matches. CDR3 loop: CASSPRLAATDTQYF. CDR3 sequence (DNA): TGTGCCAGCAGCCCAAGACTAGCGGCCACAGATACGCAGTATTTT.

This clone was seen many times. V is TRBV10-3 and J is TRBJ1-4, with D possibly matching TRBD1 (5 bases). The V gene's germline CDR1 is ENHRY and CDR2 SYGVKD. The CDR3 length is 13 residues. V lost 6 bases, J lost 5 bases, and 10 bases lay in between. The DNA of the CDR3 is TGTGCCATCAGGAGGGGCCTCAATGAAAAACTGTTTTTT. Translation: CAIRRGLNEKLFF.

The chain has TRBV6-1 and TRBJ2-3, with 7 bases that match TRBD2. This CDR3 is built from 18 residues. CDR1 MNHNS and CDR2 SASEGT come from the germline V gene. V shed 4 bases, J shed 5 bases, and the junction held 18 bases outside the gene matches. The CDR3 bases are TGTGCCAGCAGTGCCCTTAGGCGGGAGACGCTCAACGGAGATACGCAGTATTTT. Its protein product is CASSALRRETLNGDTQYF.

On this clone: The identical CDR3 is also encoded by other nucleotide sequences in the sample. The chain joins TRBV5-1 to TRBJ2-6, with D perhaps TRBD2 (6 bases). The CDR3 totals 15 residues. In germline, CDR1 is SGHRS, CDR2 YFSETQ. V was pared by 4 bases and J by 1 base, with 9 bases between. CDR3 DNA: TGCGCCAGCAGCGGGGGGAGATCTGGGGCCAACGTCCTGACTTTC. This gives the protein CASSGGRSGANVLTF.

This sequence joins TRBV9 and TRBJ2-1; D is ambiguous. Trimming stripped 0 bases from V and 0 bases from J, with 10 bases between. The CDR3 has 16 amino acids. Germline lookup yields CDR1 SGDLS and CDR2 YYNGEE. The CDR3 nucleotides are TGTGCCAGCAGCGTAGCCGGCCCGAGCTCCTACAATGAGCAGTTCTTC. Translated, it gives CASSVAGPSSYNEQFF.

This clone was found a few times. The rearrangement links TRBV18 to TRBJ2-1; possible D gene TRBD1, 6 bases. The germline gives CDR1 KGHSH, CDR2 LQKENI. The length of the CDR3 is 15 residues. Trimming shortened V by 5 bases and J by 6 bases, and 17 bases separated the two germline ends. CDR3 sequence (DNA): TGTGCCAGCTCAGGACAGCTCGCTCCGGGCAATGAGCAGTTCTTC. Encoded protein: CASSGQLAPGNEQFF.

The chain carries TRBV28 and TRBJ2-7; perhaps TRBD1 as D (6 bases). CDR1 and CDR2 (germline): MDHEN, SYDVKM. This CDR3 comprises 15 residues. V dropped 2 bases and J dropped 2 bases, with 13 bases sitting between them. CDR3: CASSLGQGRAYEQYF. The CDR3, as DNA: TGTGCCAGCAGTTTAGGGCAGGGGCGCGCCTACGAGCAGTACTTC.

The chain links TRBV2 to TRBJ2-1, with TRBD1 as a possible D gene (5 bases). Germline CDR1 reads SNHLY; CDR2 reads FYNNEI. This CDR3 has 13 amino acids. V lost 5 bases and J 4 bases, leaving 9 bases between the germline ends. The chain's CDR3 is CASSRGSYNEQFF. The CDR3 nucleotides are TGTGCCAGCAGTAGGGGATCATACAATGAGCAGTTCTTC.